The clone carrying this T cell receptor beta chain has only a few counts. Its antigen is as yet unknown. Primers for the PCR totalled 60 Vbeta and 13 Jbeta. Original data processing: As a later analysis found, there were 70 million to 100 million unique TCR beta chains, of which roughly 11 million were shared. The repertoire was sequenced with immunoSEQ multiplex PCR; TCRdb's copy has only in-frame clones and lacks some. For V, J and clone size, that table is used; D and trimming come from the DNA. The data contain about 110,000 clones, under 80% of them singletons. This specimen comes from a study of cytomegalovirus exposure and HLA in healthy donors. Overall study: The study's early data release held 75 million to 95 million unique TCRs from HLA-typed donors.

Study-level points and caveats: The only immune exposure information that was available was CMV serostatus. A likely sequencing artifact accounted for one observed cluster of highly shared sequence variants.

From germline, CDR1 is SGHRS and CDR2 YFSETQ. The CDR3 contains 15 residues. V lost 0 bases to trimming and J lost 5 bases, with 13 bases between them. The gene calls are TRBV5-1 and TRBJ2-3; perhaps TRBD1 as D (5 bases). This TCR came from a woman between 50 and 59 years old in good health and CMV-seropositive. Sequenced material: PBMCs. The CDR3 protein is CASSLGPQVRDTQYF. The CDR3 DNA is TGCGCCAGCAGCTTGGGACCACAGGTCCGAGATACGCAGTATTTT.